This T cell receptor (beta chain) was obtained from a study of patients and donors after allogeneic stem cell transplantation (dated by TCRdb to about 2020). Receptor amplification or capture employed RT-PCR. Sequencing took place on a NextSeq 550. Through fastp at Q25 and MiXCR, TCRdb rebuilt clones from the public reads, retaining in-frame beta chains. Rows are unified per CDR3 protein, each entry keeping the most common DNA and genes. The sample table lists a few hundred thousand distinct CDR3 sequences, 38% of them with a count of one. Around 10% of the sample is taken by the ten largest. Points on this clonotype: Its binding antigen is unknown. Within one base of it there is no much larger clone, and no base qualities were kept.

V loses 0 bases of germline sequence and J loses 0 bases, and the interval between the two ends is 12 bases. The CDR3 contains 17 residues, cysteine and phenylalanine counted. CDR3 DNA only is kept here, 51 bases in frame from base 1. CDR1 and CDR2 are read off the germline V gene as LGHNA and YNFKEQ. This sequence uses TRBV4-2 and TRBJ1-3, with TRBD1 perhaps the D gene, on 5 matching bases. This TCR derives from a human donor who was either an allogeneic HSCT recipient or a stem cell or donor lymphocyte infusion donor (not recorded which). It is not recorded whose cells these are; they may come from a transplant donor. The sample consisted of blood, either unsorted or a sorted T cell fraction (not recorded which). The nucleotide sequence reads as follows: TGTGCCAGCAGCCAAGATGGGACGTACAACTCTGGAAACACCATATATTTT. Translation gives CASSQDGTYNSGNTIYF.